A selection of T cell receptor beta chains follows, all from one sample in a study of blood T cell repertoires in COVID-19. Measured with immunoSEQ multiplex PCR; TCRdb has only the in-frame clones, and not every one. The table lists tens of thousands of clones, about four fifths of them singletons, with about an eighth in the top ten. The specimen sequenced was peripheral blood. These receptors were collected from a man between 45 and 60 years old with COVID-19, enrolled during active disease. The CDR3 runs from the conserved cysteine through the conserved F or W. The order of the fields is V gene, J gene, clone size, D gene, CDR3 DNA, CDR3 protein. D genes are given only for firm matches. Expanded clones get a size class; other rows say once, few or many, or leave the size out.

>TRBV6-5|TRBJ2-5|.|.
TGTGCCAGCAGTTTGCGGGGAACGCTGGCCCAGTACTTC
CASSLRGTLAQYF
>TRBV5-1|TRBJ2-1|.|.
TGCGCCAGCAGCTTGGGTGTGAGGGGGAATGAGCAGTTCTTC
CASSLGVRGNEQFF
>TRBV19|TRBJ2-1|.|TRBD1
TGTGCCAGCCGGTCTGGGGGACAGATGTACAATGAGCAGTTCTTC
CASRSGGQMYNEQFF
>TRBV5-6|TRBJ2-7|.|.
TGTGCCAGCAGCTTACGCACAGGAGCCTACGAGCAGTACTTC
CASSLRTGAYEQYF
>TRBV7-8|TRBJ1-5|.|.
TGTGCCAGCACCAGAGACAGAATCGGGAATCAGCCCCAGCATTTT
CASTRDRIGNQPQHF
>TRBV5-1|TRBJ2-7|once|.
TGCGCCAGCAGCTTGGTCCAGGGAAGGACCTACGAGCAGTACTTC
CASSLVQGRTYEQYF
>TRBV30|TRBJ1-3|.|TRBD1
TGTGCCTGGAGTGTCTGGGGACAGGGGCCCGGAAACACCATATATTTT
CAWSVWGQGPGNTIYF
>TRBV25-1|TRBJ1-6|.|.
TGTGCCACCTCAAAACAGGGCTATAATTCACCCCTCCACTTT
CATSKQGYNSPLHF
>TRBV12-5|TRBJ1-5|.|TRBD1
TGTGCTAGTGGTGCCGGACAGGGGGCCAATCAGCCCCAGCATTTT
CASGAGQGANQPQHF
>TRBV4-1|TRBJ2-6|.|.
TGCGCCAGCAGCCGCGGGTCTTCCTTCTCTGGGGCCAACGTCCTGACTTTC
CASSRGSSFSGANVLTF
>TRBV2|TRBJ2-7|.|TRBD1
TGTGCCAGCAACGGACAGGGAACCTACGAGCAGTACTTC
CASNGQGTYEQYF
>TRBV5-1|TRBJ2-2|.|.
TGCGCCAGCAGCGTGCAGGGGAACACCGGGGAGCTGTTTTTT
CASSVQGNTGELFF
>TRBV30|TRBJ1-2|.|.
TGTGCCTGGAGTGTTAGCCCCTATGGCTACACCTTC
CAWSVSPYGYTF
>TRBV9|TRBJ2-1|.|.
TGTGCCAGCAGCCCGAGGCGGTCACAGGGCTTTCTCAATGAGCAGTTCTTC
CASSPRRSQGFLNEQFF
>TRBV6-2/TRBV6-3|TRBJ2-3|.|.
TGTGCCAGCAGTTACGACGAGGAGATCACAGATACGCAGTATTTT
CASSYDEEITDTQYF
>TRBV5-1|TRBJ2-2|.|.
TGCGCCAGCGGCGGAGAGAACACCGGGGAGCTGTTTTTT
CASGGENTGELFF
>TRBV5-1|TRBJ2-7|.|.
TGCGCCAGCAGCTTGCCTAGGGAGGCCGGGCCGATGAGCTCCTACGAGCAGTACTTC
CASSLPREAGPMSSYEQYF
>TRBV19|TRBJ2-3|.|TRBD2
TGTGCCAGTAGTATCATGGCGGGGGGGCATGCAGATACGCAGTATTTT
CASSIMAGGHADTQYF
>TRBV5-1|TRBJ2-5|.|TRBD2
TGCGCCAGCAGCGTAGGAGCGGGGACGGGGGAGACCCAGTACTTC
CASSVGAGTGETQYF
>TRBV15|TRBJ2-5|.|.
TGTGCCACCAGCAGAGTTCCCAGACAGGAGGAGACCCAGTACTTC
CATSRVPRQEETQYF
>TRBV5-6|TRBJ2-3|many|TRBD1
TGTGCCAGCAGCTTTAGTGCCTTGGGACAGGGGGCCTTAGATACGCAGTATTTT
CASSFSALGQGALDTQYF
>TRBV3-1/TRBV3-2|TRBJ2-7|.|TRBD1
TGTGCCAGCAGCCGGGACAGGGAAACCTACGAGCAGTACTTC
CASSRDRETYEQYF
>TRBV10-3|TRBJ1-1|.|TRBD1
TGTGCCATCACTTCGCGGACAGGGGGCATTGGGGGCACTGAAGCTTTCTTT
CAITSRTGGIGGTEAFF
>TRBV5-1|TRBJ2-1|.|.
TGCGCCAGTTCTACCGGGACAATCTCCTACAATGAGCAGTTCTTC
CASSTGTISYNEQFF
>TRBV13|TRBJ2-7|.|.
TGTGCCAGCAGCTTTCCTGGGGCAGCAGCCACCTACGAGCAGTACTTC
CASSFPGAAATYEQYF
>TRBV5-6|TRBJ1-1|once|.
TGTGCCAGCAGCTTGGTTTGGCGGACAGCCTCAATGAACACTGAAGCTTTCTTT
CASSLVWRTASMNTEAFF
>TRBV4-2|TRBJ2-7|.|TRBD2
TGTGCCAGCAGCCAAGAAGCGGGACGGACCTACGAGCAGTACTTC
CASSQEAGRTYEQYF
>TRBV6-5|TRBJ1-6|once|.
TGTGCCAGCAGTTACGTCGACAGGACGCCCCTCCACTTT
CASSYVDRTPLHF
>TRBV11-3|TRBJ2-1|.|TRBD1
TGTGCCAGCAGCCGCCACTCAGGACAGGGGGAGAATGAGCAGTTCTTC
CASSRHSGQGENEQFF
>TRBV6-2/TRBV6-3|TRBJ1-1|.|.
TGTGCCAGCAGCAAATTTACAACTGAAGCTTTCTTT
CASSKFTTEAFF
>TRBV7-9|TRBJ1-1|few|.
TGTGCCAGCAGCATCAGGCGGAACACTGAAGCTTTCTTT
CASSIRRNTEAFF
>TRBV5-1|TRBJ2-1|.|.
TGCGCCAGCGGCTTGGGTGAGCTAGCCTCCTACAATGAGCAGTTCTTC
CASGLGELASYNEQFF
>TRBV23-1|TRBJ1-6|.|.
TGCGCCAGCAGTCTCCTCGACAGGCCTCTGGGTTCACCCCTCCACTTT
CASSLLDRPLGSPLHF
>TRBV30|TRBJ2-1|.|.
TGTGCCTTTGAGGCGGGGACGTACTTGAATGAGCAGTTCTTC
CAFEAGTYLNEQFF
>TRBV25-1|TRBJ2-7|.|TRBD1
TGTGCCAGCAGTGAATATGAGACAGGGGATTCCTACGAGCAGTACTTC
CASSEYETGDSYEQYF
>TRBV6-5|TRBJ2-2|.|TRBD2
TGTGCCAGCCAAGTGTGGTCAGCGGGGGGCGGGGAGCTGTTTTTT
CASQVWSAGGGELFF